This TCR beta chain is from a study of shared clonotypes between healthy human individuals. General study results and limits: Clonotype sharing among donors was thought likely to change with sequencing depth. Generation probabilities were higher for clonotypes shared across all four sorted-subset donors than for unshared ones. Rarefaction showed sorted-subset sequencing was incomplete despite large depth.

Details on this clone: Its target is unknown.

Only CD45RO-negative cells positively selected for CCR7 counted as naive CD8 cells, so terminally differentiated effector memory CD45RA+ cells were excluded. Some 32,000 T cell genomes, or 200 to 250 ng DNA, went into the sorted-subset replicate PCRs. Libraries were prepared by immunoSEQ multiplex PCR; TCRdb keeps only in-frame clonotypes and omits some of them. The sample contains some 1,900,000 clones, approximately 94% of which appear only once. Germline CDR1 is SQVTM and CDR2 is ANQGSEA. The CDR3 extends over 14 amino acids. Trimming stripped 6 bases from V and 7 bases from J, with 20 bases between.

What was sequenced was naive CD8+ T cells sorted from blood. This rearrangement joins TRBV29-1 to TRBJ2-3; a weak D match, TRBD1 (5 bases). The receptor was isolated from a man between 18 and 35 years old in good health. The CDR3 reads CSVYGPSTGNTQYF. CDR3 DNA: TGCAGCGTATACGGGCCCTCCACAGGTAATACGCAGTATTTT.